A selection of T cell receptor beta chains follows, all from one sample in a study of blood T cell repertoires in COVID-19. TCRdb's table, derived via immunoSEQ multiplex PCR, lists solely in-frame clones and lacks some. The sample lists 200,000 to 250,000 clones, 85% to 90% occurring once. Sequences were obtained from PBMCs or T cells enriched from blood (not recorded which). Receptors originate from a man aged 45-65 years who had been exposed to COVID-19. The CDR3 runs from the conserved cysteine through the conserved F or W. D genes are given only for firm matches. Rows may omit the clone size; those that give it use once, few, many or a size class.

v_call	d_call	j_call	clone_size	cdr3_aa	cdr3_nt
TRBV19	TRBD1	TRBJ2-1	few	CASSRGQVSNEQFF	TGTGCCAGTAGTAGAGGACAGGTCAGCAATGAGCAGTTCTTC
TRBV5-1	NA	TRBJ2-3	NA	CASSLKGSSGAIDTQYF	TGCGCCAGCAGCTTGAAAGGGAGCTCGGGTGCAATCGATACGCAGTATTTT
TRBV3-1/TRBV3-2	TRBD1	TRBJ2-3	NA	CASSPWTGTSTDTQYF	TGTGCCAGCAGCCCCTGGACAGGGACTAGCACAGATACGCAGTATTTT
TRBV18	NA	TRBJ2-6	NA	CASSSGGGEGSSGANVLTF	TGTGCCAGCTCATCAGGCGGCGGAGAGGGAAGCTCTGGGGCCAACGTCCTGACTTTC
TRBV9	TRBD1	TRBJ2-1	once	CASSVGGQGAMSYNEQFF	TGTGCCAGCAGCGTAGGGGGACAGGGGGCGATGTCCTACAATGAGCAGTTCTTC
TRBV19	TRBD1	TRBJ2-3	NA	CASRGDRVTDTQYF	TGTGCCAGCAGAGGGGACAGGGTGACAGATACGCAGTATTTT
TRBV3-1/TRBV3-2	TRBD2	TRBJ2-7	few	CASSLAGGKSSYEQYF	TGTGCCAGCAGCCTAGCGGGGGGGAAGAGCTCCTACGAGCAGTACTTC
TRBV6-1	NA	TRBJ1-5	NA	CASSEIGGGRGRNQPQHF	TGTGCCAGCAGTGAAATAGGAGGAGGCAGGGGAAGAAATCAGCCCCAGCATTTT
TRBV25-1	TRBD1	TRBJ1-2	NA	CASSEFGQGRYGYTF	TGTGCCAGCAGTGAATTCGGACAGGGTCGCTATGGCTACACCTTC
TRBV5-5	TRBD2	TRBJ2-5	NA	CASSWTPGTTYQETQYF	TGTGCCAGCAGCTGGACCCCCGGGACTACGTACCAAGAGACCCAGTACTTC
TRBV15	TRBD2	TRBJ2-1	NA	CATSRDTTSGYNEQFF	TGTGCCACCAGCAGAGACACCACTAGCGGTTACAATGAGCAGTTCTTC
TRBV11-2	TRBD1	TRBJ1-3	NA	CASSLDRGLNTIYF	TGTGCCAGCAGCTTAGACAGGGGGCTGAACACCATATATTTT
TRBV11-3	TRBD2	TRBJ2-1	NA	CASSRLAFTYNEQFF	TGTGCCAGCAGCAGACTAGCGTTTACCTACAATGAGCAGTTCTTC
TRBV19	TRBD1	TRBJ1-2	once	CASSIEVTGGYGYTF	TGTGCCAGTAGTATAGAAGTAACAGGGGGCTATGGCTACACCTTC